The 27 T cell receptor beta chains below all came from one sample that was sequenced in a study of CD8 T cells in ankylosing spondylitis. TCRdb analysed the 5' RACE reads with MiXCR anew, one entry per CDR3 protein. Of hundreds of thousands of distinct CDR3 sequences in the sample, over 9.5% were seen once. Study-level findings and limits: In ankylosing spondylitis blood, a motif of roughly eight highly homologous TCR beta variants appeared characteristic.

These TCRs' antigens remain unknown. The sample comprised blood, either unsorted or a sorted T cell fraction (not recorded which). These receptors all come from a male donor with ankylosing spondylitis.

This clonotype occurred many times. V gene TRBV5-1 combines with J gene TRBJ2-1, with TRBD2 as a possible D gene (6 bases). Trimming took 6 bases from V and 9 from J, leaving 22 bases between them. The CDR3 is made up of 15 amino acids. Germline lookup yields CDR1 SGHRS and CDR2 YFSETQ. The chain's CDR3 is CASKYIAEKVGEQFF. The CDR3 coding sequence is TGCGCCAGCAAGTATATAGCGGAAAAAGTAGGTGAGCAGTTCTTC.

This chain links TRBV28 with TRBJ2-2; the D is unclear. Deletions cut 9 bases from V and 0 bases from J, with 8 bases between. The CDR3 consists of 13 residues. CDR1 and CDR2 (germline): MDHEN, SYDVKM. The CDR3 loop is CASLTANTGELFF. CDR3 sequence (DNA): TGTGCCAGTTTAACAGCGAACACCGGGGAGCTGTTTTTT.

This clonotype has a handful of counts. V and J are TRBV20-1 and TRBJ1-5; no clear D gene. The CDR3 length is 17 residues. Germline V gives CDR1 DFQATT, CDR2 SNEGSKA (reference sequence). Trimming removed 3 bases from V and 8 bases from J, with 26 bases in between. The CDR3 region has the DNA TGCAGTGCTAGCTCCTCCTTAGGCTCTCTTATACCAGAGCCCCAGCATTTT. Its protein product is CSASSSLGSLIPEPQHF.

This clonotype was observed a handful of times. The chain recombines TRBV20-1 with TRBJ1-2; 8 nucleotides align to TRBD1. V was pared by 5 bases and J by 4 bases, with 9 bases of the junction left unmatched. CDR3 length equals 14 residues. From germline, CDR1 is DFQATT and CDR2 SNEGSKA (reference sequence). CDR3 protein: CSAEDRGIVYGYTF. CDR3 sequence (DNA): TGCAGTGCTGAAGACAGGGGCATCGTCTATGGCTACACCTTC.

The J gene is TRBJ1-5, the V gene TRBV19; no definite D call. The germline V gene has CDR1 LNHDA and CDR2 SQIVND (reference sequence). The CDR3 length is 10 residues. V lost 10 bases to trimming and J lost 4 bases, with 5 bases between them. CDR3: CAISNQPQHF. In DNA form, the CDR3 reads TGTGCCATCTCGAATCAGCCCCAGCATTTT.

At least ten counts were recorded for this clonotype. This rearrangement joins TRBV5-1 to TRBJ2-3; the match to TRBD2 covers 9 bases. The length of the CDR3 is 15 residues. Germline V gene lookup returns CDR1 SGHRS and CDR2 YFSETQ. V lost 2 bases to trimming and J lost 3 bases; unmatched junction nucleotides: 4. The CDR3 region has the DNA TGCGCCAGCAGCTTCGGTAGCGGGAGTACAGATACGCAGTATTTT. It codes for CASSFGSGSTDTQYF.

This clonotype has a handful of counts. The chain has TRBV28 and TRBJ1-2; D gene unclear. The germline V gene has CDR1 MDHEN and CDR2 SYDVKM. V was shortened by 4 bases and J by 3 bases, with 12 bases between the two germline ends. The CDR3 is 14 residues long. In nucleotides, the CDR3 is TGTGCCAGCAGTTCGTCGGTCCCCTACTATGGCTACACCTTC. Residues: CASSSSVPYYGYTF.

This clonotype has only a few counts. The chain carries TRBV20-1 and TRBJ2-3; D gene unclear. V lost 0 bases, J lost 6 bases, and 7 bases lay in between. In germline, CDR1 is DFQATT, CDR2 SNEGSKA (reference sequence). The CDR3 is 12 residues long. DNA of the CDR3: TGCAGTGCTAGAGATCTCTTGGATACGCAGTATTTT. This codes for CSARDLLDTQYF.

V is TRBV5-1 and J is TRBJ1-2; possible D gene TRBD1, 5 bases. The V gene lost 1 base and the J gene lost 4 bases, with 11 bases spanning the gap. Looked up from germline, CDR1 is SGHRS and CDR2 is YFSETQ. The length of the CDR3 is 14 residues. CDR3 amino acids: CASSLTGGVYGYTF. The CDR3 DNA is TGCGCCAGCAGCTTGACTGGGGGGGTCTATGGCTACACCTTC.

The CDR3 reads CASNRGQGHTQYF. The CDR3 nucleotides are TGTGCCAGCAATAGGGGACAGGGTCATACGCAGTATTTT. V usage is TRBV14 and J usage is TRBJ2-3; 9 positions match TRBD1. Germline V gene data show CDR1 as SGHDN and CDR2 as FVKESK. With 7 bases clipped from V and 7 bases from J, the junction kept 6 bases outside the gene matches. The CDR3 loop spans 13 amino acids.

In this sample, this clonotype turned up many times. This sequence joins TRBV4-3 and TRBJ2-7; 9 nucleotides align to TRBD2. The CDR3 totals 15 residues. Per the germline V gene, CDR1 is LGHNA and CDR2 is YSLEER. After removal of 3 bases from V and 3 bases from J, the junction contained 6 bases not matched to a gene. The CDR3 loop reads CASSQETSGYYEQYF. The CDR3 nucleotides are TGCGCCAGCAGCCAGGAGACTAGCGGCTACTACGAGCAGTACTTC.

This clonotype was detected ten times or more. The rearrangement uses TRBV6-2 or TRBV6-3 and TRBJ2-1; 8 bases agree with TRBD1. The ends lost 6 bases at V and 2 bases at J; junction bases unmatched: 6. The length of the CDR3 is 15 residues. Germline values: CDR1 MNHEY, CDR2 SVGEGT. CDR3 protein: CASRTTGDPYNEQFF. The DNA for the CDR3 is TGTGCCAGCAGAACGACAGGGGATCCCTACAATGAGCAGTTCTTC.

This clonotype was detected a few times. The CDR3 DNA reads as TGCGCCAGCAGCGTCCCCGCGGGAGGAGGGGAGACCCAGTACTTC. It encodes CASSVPAGGGETQYF. The chain links TRBV10-2 to TRBJ2-5; 8 nucleotides match TRBD2. With 6 bases clipped from V and 5 bases from J, the junction kept 11 bases outside the gene matches. Germline loops: CDR1 WSHSY, CDR2 SAAADI. This CDR3 is 15 amino acids long.

The chain uses TRBV9 and TRBJ2-7; 10 bases are a match to TRBD1. With V trimmed by 4 bases and J by 6 bases, 7 bases remained unmatched. The CDR3 spans 14 residues. Germline CDR1 reads SGDLS; CDR2 reads YYNGEE. CDR3 DNA sequence: TGTGCCAGCAGCTTCTGGGACAGGGGAGGCGAGCAGTACTTC. Translating it yields CASSFWDRGGEQYF.

This clonotype appeared a few times. This sequence joins TRBV11-2 and TRBJ1-3; 7 bases fit TRBD1. Unmatched junction bases numbered 9, after V lost 1 base and J lost 0 bases. CDR1 SGHAT and CDR2 FQNNGV come from the germline V gene. The CDR3 spans 18 residues. CDR3 nucleotides: TGTGCCAGCAGCTTAGTTGGGACAGAGAAACACTCTGGAAACACCATATATTTT. Protein sequence: CASSLVGTEKHSGNTIYF.

This clonotype appeared a few times. The chain combines TRBV27 with TRBJ1-1; D not certain. CDR1 and CDR2 (germline): MNHEY, SMNVEV (reference sequence). Trimming pared 0 bases from V and 0 bases from J, leaving 11 bases between. The CDR3 is made up of 16 amino acids. The CDR3 DNA reads as TGTGCCAGCAGTTTATCGTGGCAGCAGCTGAACACTGAAGCTTTCTTT. Translation: CASSLSWQQLNTEAFF.

This clonotype has at least ten counts. CDR3 residues: CASSLSRDYNEQFF. The DNA for the CDR3 is TGCGCCAGCAGCTTGAGTAGGGATTACAATGAGCAGTTCTTC. The chain uses TRBV5-1 and TRBJ2-1; D is unresolved. The V and J ends lost 1 base and 4 bases respectively, with 9 bases between them. This CDR3 comprises 14 residues. Germline lookup yields CDR1 SGHRS and CDR2 YFSETQ.

This clonotype showed up just a few times. V gene TRBV7-9 combines with J gene TRBJ1-5, with D uncertain. This CDR3 is built from 16 residues. V lost 1 base and J lost 9, with 19 bases in between. The germline V gene has CDR1 SEHNR and CDR2 FQNEAQ (reference sequence). This CDR3 reads CASSLVTGPGLAPQHF. CDR3 coding DNA: TGTGCCAGCAGCTTAGTGACCGGACCCGGGCTTGCGCCCCAGCATTTT. Full variable domain (missing parts from reference TRBV7-9 and TRBJ1-5): DTGVSQNPRHKITKRGQNVTFRCDPISEHNRLYWYRQTLGQGPEFLTYFQNEAQLEKSRLLSDRFSAERPKGSFSTLEIQRTEQGDSAMYLCASSLVTGPGLAPQHFGDGTRLSIL.

The chain is built from TRBV5-1 and TRBJ2-1, with 10 bases fitting TRBD2. J was trimmed by 3 bases and V by 4 bases; bases with no gene match: 7. The CDR3 loop spans 16 amino acids. Germline loops: CDR1 SGHRS, CDR2 YFSETQ. CDR3 loop: CASSGGLAAFYNEQFF. The CDR3 bases are TGCGCCAGCAGCGGAGGACTAGCGGCCTTCTACAATGAGCAGTTCTTC.

V gene TRBV20-1 combines with J gene TRBJ2-5; D tentatively fits TRBD1 or TRBD2 (5 bases each). V shed 5 bases and J shed 5 bases, with 15 bases lying between them. The CDR3 has 13 amino acids. Germline loops: CDR1 DFQATT, CDR2 SNEGSKA (reference sequence). In DNA, the CDR3 is TGCAGTGCTCGGGGCCACCAAAAGGAGACCCAGTACTTC. Amino acid sequence: CSARGHQKETQYF.

The rearrangement uses TRBV7-9 and TRBJ1-6; D remains ambiguous. The CDR3 has 13 residues. Germline lookup yields CDR1 SEHNR and CDR2 FQNEAQ (reference sequence). The ends were cut back, 2 bases at V and 10 bases at J, with 9 bases in the middle. CDR3 bases: TGTGCCAGCAGCTTATCCGTCCGCTCACCCCTCCACTTT. Its translation: CASSLSVRSPLHF. Combining the CDR3 with reference TRBV7-9 and TRBJ1-6 gives the whole variable domain DTGVSQNPRHKITKRGQNVTFRCDPISEHNRLYWYRQTLGQGPEFLTYFQNEAQLEKSRLLSDRFSAERPKGSFSTLEIQRTEQGDSAMYLCASSLSVRSPLHFGNGTRLTVT.

The chain has TRBV5-1 and TRBJ2-2; D may be TRBD1 or TRBD2 (6 bases each). With 7 bases removed from V and 4 bases from J, the gap between germline ends came to 17 bases. CDR1 is SGHRS and CDR2 is YFSETQ in the germline V gene. This CDR3 is 15 amino acids long. In DNA, the CDR3 is TGCGCCAGCCACAAGTCGGGGGCGAGCACCGGGGAGCTGTTTTTT. Its translation: CASHKSGASTGELFF.

This clonotype was seen only a few times. The CDR3 DNA sequence: TGCAGTGCTAGAGGGAATGGGCTTTCCCACACCTTC. This sequence encodes CSARGNGLSHTF. This chain uses TRBV20-1 with TRBJ1-2; D not resolved. Germline V gene data show CDR1 as DFQATT and CDR2 as SNEGSKA (reference sequence). Trimming cost V 1 base and J 12 bases, with 15 bases left between them. CDR3 length: 12 amino acids.

The chain combines TRBV7-2 with TRBJ2-1; 9 bases match TRBD2. This CDR3 is built from 13 residues. Germline V gene sequence: CDR1 SGHTA, CDR2 FQGNSA. V was clipped by 0 bases and J by 12 bases; unmatched bases: 3. The CDR3 here is CASSLASGRVQFF. The CDR3, as DNA: TGTGCCAGCAGCTTAGCTAGCGGGAGAGTGCAGTTCTTC.

This clonotype was seen more than once but under ten times. The V call is TRBV2, the J call TRBJ2-7; no firm D call. The CDR3 has 15 amino acids. Trimming took off 4 bases at V and 4 bases at J, with 17 bases between the two ends. The germline gives CDR1 SNHLY, CDR2 FYNNEI. The CDR3: CASSARPLEFYEQYF. The CDR3 DNA sequence: TGTGCCAGCAGTGCGAGACCACTGGAGTTTTACGAGCAGTACTTC.

Many counts were recorded for this clonotype. V is TRBV6-5 and J is TRBJ1-1; D is possibly TRBD1 (6 bases). V dropped 2 bases and J dropped 5 bases, with 12 bases sitting between them. Germline CDR1 is MNHEY and CDR2 is SVGAGI. CDR3 length equals 14 residues. In nucleotides, the CDR3 is TGTGCCAGCAGTTACCGGGGGCAGGGGACTGAAGCTTTCTTT. This gives the protein CASSYRGQGTEAFF.

The chain uses TRBV29-1 and TRBJ1-1, with a possible D match to TRBD1 (5 bases). Germline V gene lookup returns CDR1 SQVTM and CDR2 ANQGSEA. The CDR3 extends over 13 amino acids. The ends were cut back, 6 bases at V and 0 bases at J, with 11 bases in the middle. CDR3 bases: TGCAGCGTCGGGGGACTGGTGAACACTGAAGCTTTCTTT. Translating it yields CSVGGLVNTEAFF.